The sequence of this T cell receptor (beta chain) was determined in a study of T cell responses to AZD1222 COVID-19 vaccine. Study at large: Pooling covered second doses at about 4 or about 12 weeks. General study points: Of spike-specific TCRs, nearly half reportedly target regions left unmutated in variants. Recipients of AZD1222 seropositive at baseline numbered only five or six. Donor demographics were predominantly white British with a female majority; clonal diversity may be underestimated.

The table came from immunoSEQ multiplex PCR; TCRdb's copy has only in-frame clones and leaves some out. The table records around 69,000 clones, over 75% of them present only once. Per germline, CDR1 LGHDT and CDR2 YNNKEL (reference sequence). Trimming shortened V by 1 base and J by 6 bases, and 10 bases separated the two germline ends. The CDR3 is 14 residues long. Concerning this clone itself: The antigen is not known.

The genes are TRBV3-1 (or the pseudogene TRBV3-2) and TRBJ1-5; no definite D call. The sequence was collected from an adult in good health. The sequences come from peripheral blood, collected on day 0 of AZD1222 vaccination. The CDR3: CASSQGGGGQPQHF. The DNA of the CDR3 is TGTGCCAGCAGCCAAGGGGGAGGTGGTCAGCCCCAGCATTTT.